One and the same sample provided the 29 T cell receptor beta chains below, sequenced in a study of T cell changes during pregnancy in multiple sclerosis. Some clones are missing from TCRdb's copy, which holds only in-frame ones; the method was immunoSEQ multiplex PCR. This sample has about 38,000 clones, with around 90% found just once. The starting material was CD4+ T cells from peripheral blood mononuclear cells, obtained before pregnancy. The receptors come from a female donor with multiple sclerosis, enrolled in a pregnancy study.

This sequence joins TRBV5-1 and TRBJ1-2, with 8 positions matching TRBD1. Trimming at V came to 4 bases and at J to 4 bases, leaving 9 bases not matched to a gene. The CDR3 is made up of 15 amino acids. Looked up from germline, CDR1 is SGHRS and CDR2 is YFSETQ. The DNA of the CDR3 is TGCGCCAGCAGCGTCACAGGGGGACGAAGCTATGGCTACACCTTC. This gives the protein CASSVTGGRSYGYTF.

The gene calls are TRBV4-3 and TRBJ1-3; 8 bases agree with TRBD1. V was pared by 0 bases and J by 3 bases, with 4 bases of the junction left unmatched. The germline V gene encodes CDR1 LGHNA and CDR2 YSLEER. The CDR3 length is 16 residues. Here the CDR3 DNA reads TGCGCCAGCAGCCAAGACAGGGGGCGATTTGGAAACACCATATATTTT. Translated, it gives CASSQDRGRFGNTIYF.

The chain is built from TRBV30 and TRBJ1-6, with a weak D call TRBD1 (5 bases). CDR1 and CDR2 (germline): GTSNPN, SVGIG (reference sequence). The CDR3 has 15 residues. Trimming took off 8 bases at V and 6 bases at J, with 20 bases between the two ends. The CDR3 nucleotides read TGTGCCATTGGGGGGGGTCTCTACTTTAATTCACCCCTCCACTTT. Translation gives CAIGGGLYFNSPLHF.

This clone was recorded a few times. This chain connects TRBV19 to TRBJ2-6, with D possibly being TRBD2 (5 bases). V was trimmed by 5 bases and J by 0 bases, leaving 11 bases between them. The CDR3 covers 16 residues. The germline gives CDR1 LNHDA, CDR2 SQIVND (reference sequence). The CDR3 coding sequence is TGTGCCAGTAGTGGAGGTGTGGGCTCTGGGGCCAACGTCCTGACTTTC. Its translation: CASSGGVGSGANVLTF.

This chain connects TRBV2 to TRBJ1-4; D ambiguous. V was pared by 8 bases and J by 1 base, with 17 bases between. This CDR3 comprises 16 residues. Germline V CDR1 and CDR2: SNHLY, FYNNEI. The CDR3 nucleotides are TGTGCCAGCGTCGAGAGTGAGGGCGGAACTAATGAAAAACTGTTTTTT. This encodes CASVESEGGTNEKLFF.

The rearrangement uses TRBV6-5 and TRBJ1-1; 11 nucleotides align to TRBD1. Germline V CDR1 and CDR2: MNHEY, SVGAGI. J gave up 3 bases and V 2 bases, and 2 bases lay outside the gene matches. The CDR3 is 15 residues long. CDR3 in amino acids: CASSYVGQGDTEAFF. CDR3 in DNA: TGTGCCAGCAGTTACGTGGGACAGGGGGACACTGAAGCTTTCTTT.

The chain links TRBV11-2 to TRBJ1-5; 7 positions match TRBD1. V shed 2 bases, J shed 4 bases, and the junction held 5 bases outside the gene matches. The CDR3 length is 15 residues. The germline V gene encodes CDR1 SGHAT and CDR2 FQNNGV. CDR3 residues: CASSLTGQPNQPQHF. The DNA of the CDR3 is TGTGCCAGCAGCTTAACGGGACAGCCAAATCAGCCCCAGCATTTT.

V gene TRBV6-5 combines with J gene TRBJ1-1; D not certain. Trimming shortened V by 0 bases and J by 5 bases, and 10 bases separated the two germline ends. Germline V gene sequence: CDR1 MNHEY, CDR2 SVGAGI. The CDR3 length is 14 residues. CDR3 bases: TGTGCCAGCAGTTACTCGGAGGGAATGACTGAAGCTTTCTTT. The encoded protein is CASSYSEGMTEAFF.

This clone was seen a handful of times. The CDR3 coding sequence is TGTGCCAGCAGTGTGTATGGGACACTGAACTATGGCTACACCTTC. Translation gives CASSVYGTLNYGYTF. V gene TRBV6-1 combines with J gene TRBJ1-2; a possible D gene is TRBD1 (6 bases). The length of the CDR3 is 15 residues. V shed 4 bases and J shed 2 bases, with 14 bases lying between them. Germline V gene sequence: CDR1 MNHNS, CDR2 SASEGT.

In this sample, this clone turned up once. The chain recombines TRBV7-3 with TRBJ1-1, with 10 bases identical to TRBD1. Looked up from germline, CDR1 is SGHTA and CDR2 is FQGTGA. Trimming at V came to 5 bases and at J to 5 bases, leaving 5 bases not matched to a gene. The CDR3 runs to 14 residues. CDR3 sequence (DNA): TGTGCCAGCAGCCCGGACAGGGGGAGGACTGAAGCTTTCTTT. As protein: CASSPDRGRTEAFF.

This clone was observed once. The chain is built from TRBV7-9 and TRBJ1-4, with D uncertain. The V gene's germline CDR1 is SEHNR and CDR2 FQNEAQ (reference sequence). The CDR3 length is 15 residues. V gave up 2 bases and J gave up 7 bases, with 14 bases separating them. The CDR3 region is CASSLLAGGGEKLFF. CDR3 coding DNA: TGTGCCAGCAGCTTATTGGCAGGTGGAGGTGAAAAACTGTTTTTT.

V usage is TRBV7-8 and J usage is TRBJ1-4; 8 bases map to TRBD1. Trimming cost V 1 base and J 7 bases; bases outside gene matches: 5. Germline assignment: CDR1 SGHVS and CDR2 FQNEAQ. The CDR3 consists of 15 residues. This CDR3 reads CASSLGTGIGEKLFF. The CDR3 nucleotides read TGTGCCAGCAGCTTAGGGACAGGGATCGGTGAAAAACTGTTTTTT.

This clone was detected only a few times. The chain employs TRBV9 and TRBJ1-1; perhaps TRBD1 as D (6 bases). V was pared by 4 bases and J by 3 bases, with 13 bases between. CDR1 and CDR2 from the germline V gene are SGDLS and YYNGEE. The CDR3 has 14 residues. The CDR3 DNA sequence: TGTGCCAGCAGCCCTAGAGGGGGGGACACTGAAGCTTTCTTT. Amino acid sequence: CASSPRGGDTEAFF.

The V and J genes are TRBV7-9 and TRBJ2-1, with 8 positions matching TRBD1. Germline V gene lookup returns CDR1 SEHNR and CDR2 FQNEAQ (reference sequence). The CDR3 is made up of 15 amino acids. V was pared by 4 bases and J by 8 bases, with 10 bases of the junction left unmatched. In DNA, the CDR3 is TGTGCCAGCAGCTCACGACAGGGGTGGTTGGATGAGCAGTTCTTC. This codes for CASSSRQGWLDEQFF.

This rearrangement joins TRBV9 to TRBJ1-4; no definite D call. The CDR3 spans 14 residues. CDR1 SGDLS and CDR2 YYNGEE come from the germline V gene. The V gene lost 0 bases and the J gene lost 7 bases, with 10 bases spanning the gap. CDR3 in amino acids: CASSVVGGSEKLFF. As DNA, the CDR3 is TGTGCCAGCAGCGTAGTAGGAGGTAGTGAAAAACTGTTTTTT.

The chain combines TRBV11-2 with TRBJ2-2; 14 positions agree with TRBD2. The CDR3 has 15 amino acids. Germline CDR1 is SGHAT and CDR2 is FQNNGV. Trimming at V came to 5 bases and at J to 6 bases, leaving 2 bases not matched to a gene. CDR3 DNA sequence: TGTGCCAGCAGCCCGACTAGCGGGGGGGCCGGGGAGCTGTTTTTT. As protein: CASSPTSGGAGELFF.

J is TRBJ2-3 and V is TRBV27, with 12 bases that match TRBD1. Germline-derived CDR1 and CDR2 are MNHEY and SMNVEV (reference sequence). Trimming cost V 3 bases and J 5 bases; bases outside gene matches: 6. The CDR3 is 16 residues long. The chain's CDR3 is CASSFRDRGHVDTQYF. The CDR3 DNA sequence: TGTGCCAGCAGTTTCCGGGACAGGGGGCATGTAGATACGCAGTATTTT.

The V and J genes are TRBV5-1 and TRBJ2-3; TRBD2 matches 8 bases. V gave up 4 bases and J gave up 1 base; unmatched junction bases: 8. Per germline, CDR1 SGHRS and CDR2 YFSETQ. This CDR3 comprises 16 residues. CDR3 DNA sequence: TGCGCCAGCAGCCCGGGGGGGACCCCTCGCACAGATACGCAGTATTTT. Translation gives CASSPGGTPRTDTQYF.

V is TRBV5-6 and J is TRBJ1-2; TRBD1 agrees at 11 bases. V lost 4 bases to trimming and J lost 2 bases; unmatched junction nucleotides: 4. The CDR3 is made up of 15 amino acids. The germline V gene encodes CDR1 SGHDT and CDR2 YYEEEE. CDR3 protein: CASSRTGGGNYGYTF. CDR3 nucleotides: TGTGCCAGCAGCAGGACAGGGGGCGGGAACTATGGCTACACCTTC.

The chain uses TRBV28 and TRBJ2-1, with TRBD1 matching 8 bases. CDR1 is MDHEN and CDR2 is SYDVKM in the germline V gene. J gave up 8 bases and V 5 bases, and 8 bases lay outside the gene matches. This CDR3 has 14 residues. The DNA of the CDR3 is TGTGCCAGCAGTCTTCTACAGGGGGTGTATGAGCAGTTCTTC. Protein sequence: CASSLLQGVYEQFF.

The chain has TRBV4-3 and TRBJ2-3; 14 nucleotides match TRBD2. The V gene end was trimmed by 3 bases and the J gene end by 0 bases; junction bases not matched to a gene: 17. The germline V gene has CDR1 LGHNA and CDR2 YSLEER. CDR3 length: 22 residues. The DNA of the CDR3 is TGCGCCAGCAGCCAGGCTCCGACTAGCGGGGGGGCAAGGTTTACTAGCACAGATACGCAGTATTTT. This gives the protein CASSQAPTSGGARFTSTDTQYF.

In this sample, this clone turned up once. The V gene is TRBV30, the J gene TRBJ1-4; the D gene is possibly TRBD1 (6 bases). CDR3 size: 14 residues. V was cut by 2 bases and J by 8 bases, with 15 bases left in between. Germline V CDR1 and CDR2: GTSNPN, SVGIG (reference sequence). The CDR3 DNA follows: TGTGCCTGGAGTAGAAAACAGGGTGGAGAAAAACTGTTTTTT. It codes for CAWSRKQGGEKLFF.

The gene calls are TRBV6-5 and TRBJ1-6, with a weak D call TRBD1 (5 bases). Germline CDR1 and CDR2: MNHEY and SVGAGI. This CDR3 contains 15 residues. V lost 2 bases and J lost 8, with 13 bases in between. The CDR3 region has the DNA TGTGCCAGCAGTTACATCCAGGGTTTGGATTCACCCCTCCACTTT. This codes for CASSYIQGLDSPLHF.

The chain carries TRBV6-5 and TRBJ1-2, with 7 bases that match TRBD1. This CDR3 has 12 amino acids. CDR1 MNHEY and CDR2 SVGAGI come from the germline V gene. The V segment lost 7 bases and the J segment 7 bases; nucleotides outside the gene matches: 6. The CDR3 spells CASKIGGSGYTF. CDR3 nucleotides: TGTGCCAGCAAGATAGGGGGCTCTGGCTACACCTTC.

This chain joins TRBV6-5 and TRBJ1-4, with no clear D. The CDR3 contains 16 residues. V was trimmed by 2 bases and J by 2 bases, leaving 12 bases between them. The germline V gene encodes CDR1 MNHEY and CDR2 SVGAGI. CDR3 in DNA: TGTGCCAGCAGTTACGCTGCTCTAGGTACTAATGAAAAACTGTTTTTT. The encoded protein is CASSYAALGTNEKLFF.

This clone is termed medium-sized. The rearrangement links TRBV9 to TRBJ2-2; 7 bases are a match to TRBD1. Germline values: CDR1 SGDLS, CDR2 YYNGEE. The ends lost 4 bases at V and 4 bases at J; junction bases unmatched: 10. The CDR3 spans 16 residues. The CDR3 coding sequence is TGTGCCAGCAGCCCACAGGGGATGGGGGTCACCGGGGAGCTGTTTTTT. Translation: CASSPQGMGVTGELFF.

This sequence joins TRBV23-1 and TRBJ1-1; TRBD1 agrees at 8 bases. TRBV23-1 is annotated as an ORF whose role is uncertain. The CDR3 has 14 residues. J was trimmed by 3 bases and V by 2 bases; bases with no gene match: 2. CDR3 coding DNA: TGCGCCAGCAGTCAACAGGGGGCGGACACTGAAGCTTTCTTT. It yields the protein CASSQQGADTEAFF.

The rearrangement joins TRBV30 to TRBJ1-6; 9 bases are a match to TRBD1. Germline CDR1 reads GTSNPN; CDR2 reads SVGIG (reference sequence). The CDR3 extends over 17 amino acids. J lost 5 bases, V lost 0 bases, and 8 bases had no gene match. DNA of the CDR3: TGTGCCTGGAGTGTAAAAGGGGACAGGGTGCATAATTCACCCCTCCACTTT. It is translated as CAWSVKGDRVHNSPLHF. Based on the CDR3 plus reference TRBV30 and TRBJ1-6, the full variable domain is SQTIHQWPATLVQPVGSPLSLECTVEGTSNPNLYWYRQAAGRGLQLLFYSVGIGQISSEVPQNLSASRPQDRQFILSSKKLLLSDSGFYLCAWSVKGDRVHNSPLHFGNGTRLTVT.

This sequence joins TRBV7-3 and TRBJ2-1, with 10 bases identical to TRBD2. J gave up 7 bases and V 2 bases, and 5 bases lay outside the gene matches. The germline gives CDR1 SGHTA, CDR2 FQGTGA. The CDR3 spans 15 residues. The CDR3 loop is CASSLQAGGPNEQFF. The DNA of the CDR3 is TGTGCCAGCAGCTTACAAGCGGGGGGGCCAAATGAGCAGTTCTTC. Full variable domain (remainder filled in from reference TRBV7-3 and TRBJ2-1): GAGVSQTPSNKVTEKGKYVELRCDPISGHTALYWYRQSLGQGPEFLIYFQGTGAADDSGLPNDRFFAVRPEGSVSTLKIQRTERGDSAVYLCASSLQAGGPNEQFFGPGTRLTVL.